This passage covers 22 T cell receptor beta chains from one sample sequenced in a study of blood T cells in healthy people across ages. Together with a sample-barcoded 5' primer, a J-beta primer mix was included in a second PCR lasting about 7 to 12 cycles. Via MiXCR, TCRdb re-called the 5' RACE reads, giving one row per CDR3 protein. This sample has over 1,500,000 distinct CDR3 sequences, with about two fifths found just once. The sample comprised blood. These receptors all stem from a human donor in good health.

This clonotype was seen a few times. This chain joins TRBV5-1 and TRBJ2-3, with D maybe TRBD1 (5 bases). CDR1 is SGHRS, CDR2 YFSETQ, per germline. The CDR3 extends over 17 amino acids. The V gene lost 4 bases and the J gene lost 3 bases, with 21 bases spanning the gap. Here the CDR3 reads CASSLYRGQGPTDTQYF. The CDR3 nucleotides read TGCGCCAGCAGCCTATATCGTGGGCAGGGCCCTACAGATACGCAGTATTTT.

This clonotype was seen only a few times. The rearrangement joins TRBV20-1 to TRBJ2-3, with D possibly being TRBD2 (6 bases). CDR1 and CDR2 from the germline V gene are DFQATT and SNEGSKA (reference sequence). The CDR3 has 14 amino acids. V shed 6 bases and J shed 0 bases, with 13 bases lying between them. The chain's CDR3 is CSAPGRGSTDTQYF. CDR3 DNA sequence: TGCAGTGCCCCGGGTCGGGGGAGCACAGATACGCAGTATTTT.

There are many counts of this clonotype. The J gene is TRBJ1-1, the V gene TRBV6-4, with D unclear. The CDR3 runs 14 residues. Germline CDR1 is MRHNA and CDR2 is SNTAGT. V lost 0 bases and J 3 bases, leaving 8 bases between the germline ends. The CDR3 nucleotides read TGTGCCAGCAGTGACTCGAGTGAGGACACTGAAGCTTTCTTT. Translation gives CASSDSSEDTEAFF.

This clonotype was observed a single time. The chain couples TRBV24-1 to TRBJ2-3; 14 bases match TRBD2. Germline CDR1 and CDR2: KGHDR and SFDVKD. The junction had 2 bases not matched to a gene; V was cut back by 3 bases and J by 1 base. CDR3 size: 17 residues. The CDR3 nucleotides read TGTGCCACCAGTGATGGGGGACTAGCGGGGGGCACAGATACGCAGTATTTT. Protein product: CATSDGGLAGGTDTQYF.

The CDR3, as DNA: TGTGCCAGCAGACTCGGACCGGTCTATGGCTACACCTTC. This translates into CASRLGPVYGYTF. The gene calls are TRBV6-6 and TRBJ1-2; D gene uncertain. The CDR3 has 13 amino acids. Looked up from germline, CDR1 is MNHNY and CDR2 is SVGAGI (reference sequence). V dropped 6 bases and J dropped 4 bases, with 12 bases sitting between them.

The chain recombines TRBV7-9 with TRBJ2-5, with a possible D match to TRBD1 (6 bases). The germline V gene has CDR1 SEHNR and CDR2 FQNEAQ (reference sequence). The CDR3 contains 15 residues. The ends were cut back, 4 bases at V and 4 bases at J, with 16 bases in the middle. This CDR3 reads CASSSHRVGRETQYF. The CDR3 DNA follows: TGTGCCAGCAGCTCCCACAGGGTTGGGCGAGAGACCCAGTACTTC.

The chain combines TRBV11-2 with TRBJ2-1, with D perhaps matching TRBD2 (6 bases). V was cut by 7 bases and J by 9 bases, with 28 bases left in between. This CDR3 has 17 amino acids. From germline, CDR1 is SGHAT and CDR2 FQNNGV. Here the CDR3 DNA reads TGTGCCAGCATCCCAAAGGTCTGGACACCGGGAGTGGGTGAGCAGTTCTTC. It yields the protein CASIPKVWTPGVGEQFF.

V gene TRBV7-6 combines with J gene TRBJ2-4; D gene unclear. Matching the DNA end better, TRBJ2-7 makes the J call doubtful. The CDR3 loop spans 14 amino acids. Germline V gives CDR1 SGHVS, CDR2 FNYEAQ. CDR3 amino acids: CASSLVAVAYEQYF. Written as DNA, the CDR3 is TGTGCCAGCAGCTTAGTTGCGGTTGCCTACGAGCAGTACTTC.

The gene calls are TRBV29-1 and TRBJ2-7, with 9 bases lining up with TRBD1. The V and J ends lost 2 bases and 2 bases, in that order; junction bases with no gene match: 7. Per the germline V gene, CDR1 is SQVTM and CDR2 is ANQGSEA. This CDR3 spans 15 amino acids. In DNA, the CDR3 is TGCAGCGTTGAACTCGGGACAGGGAAGCCCTACGAGCAGTACTTC. It encodes CSVELGTGKPYEQYF.

The V and J genes are TRBV20-1 and TRBJ1-2, with a weak D call TRBD1 (5 bases). V gave up 2 bases and J gave up 8 bases, with 18 bases separating them. Germline values: CDR1 DFQATT, CDR2 SNEGSKA (reference sequence). The length of the CDR3 is 14 residues. CDR3 nucleotide sequence: TGCAGTGCTAGAAGGGGAGGAGTACATGGCGGCTACACCTTC. Its translation is CSARRGGVHGGYTF.

This rearrangement joins TRBV20-1 to TRBJ2-4; D is unresolved. Trimming shortened V by 1 base and J by 0 bases, and 19 bases separated the two germline ends. The CDR3 runs 18 residues. Germline-derived CDR1 and CDR2 are DFQATT and SNEGSKA (reference sequence). CDR3 DNA: TGCAGTGCTAGAGGACACTCGAGCGACCTATTAGCCAAAAACATTCAGTACTTC. Protein product: CSARGHSSDLLAKNIQYF.

This clonotype showed up just a few times. The chain recombines TRBV4-1 with TRBJ1-4; D may be TRBD1 (6 bases). The CDR3 is 14 residues long. Trimming shortened V by 2 bases and J by 8 bases, and 12 bases separated the two germline ends. Germline lookup yields CDR1 MGHRA and CDR2 YSYEKL. CDR3 nucleotides: TGCGCCAGCAGCCAAACAGGGCTTGGCGAAAAACTGTTTTTT. Protein sequence: CASSQTGLGEKLFF.

This clonotype was detected only a few times. This sequence joins TRBV5-1 and TRBJ1-6; D remains unclear. Germline-derived CDR1 and CDR2 are SGHRS and YFSETQ. This CDR3 is built from 14 residues. V lost 4 bases, J lost 9 bases, and 14 bases lay in between. The CDR3 loop reads CASSPRLGGSPLHF. CDR3 DNA sequence: TGCGCCAGCAGCCCAAGACTGGGTGGTTCACCCCTCCACTTT.

The rearrangement joins TRBV10-3 to TRBJ2-1; 7 positions agree with TRBD1. CDR3 size: 15 residues. Per germline, CDR1 ENHRY and CDR2 SYGVKD. Losses at the gene ends were 7 bases for V and 8 bases for J; bases not matched to a gene: 14. The CDR3 DNA is TGTGCCATCACCCGGACAGGTACGGAGAATGATGAGCAGTTCTTC. Protein product: CAITRTGTENDEQFF.

The genes are TRBV7-2 and TRBJ1-4; D gene ambiguous. Trimming left V 4 bases short and J 8 bases short, with 17 bases between. The CDR3 has 15 amino acids. Germline V gene data show CDR1 as SGHTA and CDR2 as FQGNSA. The CDR3 DNA sequence: TGTGCCAGCAGCTCTGAGATCGGCCCTCGGGAAAAACTGTTTTTT. This translates into CASSSEIGPREKLFF.

The chain uses TRBV20-1 and TRBJ2-1; D perhaps matches TRBD1 (8 bases). The CDR3 has 16 residues. Trimming removed 2 bases from V and 4 bases from J, with 18 bases in between. CDR1 DFQATT and CDR2 SNEGSKA come from the germline V gene (reference sequence). The DNA of the CDR3 is TGCAGTGCTAGAACTCACAGGGGGGGATATTACAATGAGCAGTTCTTC. Translating it yields CSARTHRGGYYNEQFF.

This clonotype has just a few counts. The CDR3 nucleotides are TGCAGTGCTAGAGATGTTCGGGGCTACATCTATGGCTACACCTTC. Amino acids: CSARDVRGYIYGYTF. This chain connects TRBV20-1 to TRBJ1-2; tentative D call: TRBD1 (5 bases). CDR3 length: 15 residues. The germline gives CDR1 DFQATT, CDR2 SNEGSKA (reference sequence). Deletions cut 0 bases from V and 4 bases from J, with 15 bases between.

This clonotype has a handful of counts. The chain has TRBV20-1 and TRBJ2-5; perhaps TRBD2 as D (6 bases). The V end was cut by 0 bases, the J end by 0 bases, with 11 bases between. The CDR3 runs to 15 residues. Germline loops: CDR1 DFQATT, CDR2 SNEGSKA (reference sequence). CDR3 in DNA: TGCAGTGCTAGAGAAAGAGGAGGGAACCAAGAGACCCAGTACTTC. It translates to CSARERGGNQETQYF.

The sample holds a few counts of this clonotype. This chain uses TRBV12-3 or TRBV12-4 with TRBJ1-2; 7 bases are a match to TRBD1. The CDR3 contains 15 residues. After removal of 5 bases from V and 0 bases from J, the junction contained 6 bases not matched to a gene. In DNA, the CDR3 is TGTGCCAGCAGTCCGGCGGGACAGTCTAACTATGGCTACACCTTC. Its protein product is CASSPAGQSNYGYTF.

The chain carries TRBV5-1 and TRBJ2-3; D is possibly TRBD1 (5 bases). The length of the CDR3 is 15 residues. CDR1 is SGHRS and CDR2 is YFSETQ in the germline V gene. V lost 2 bases and J lost 4, with 14 bases in between. In nucleotides, the CDR3 is TGCGCCAGCAGCTTTATCCAGGGATCTGCAGATACGCAGTATTTT. It codes for CASSFIQGSADTQYF.

The V and J genes are TRBV7-9 and TRBJ2-7, with D perhaps TRBD1 or TRBD2 (5 bases each). Looked up from germline, CDR1 is SEHNR and CDR2 is FQNEAQ (reference sequence). The CDR3 loop spans 13 amino acids. Deletions cut 3 bases from V and 6 bases from J, with 12 bases between. Here the CDR3 reads CASSLGTDGEQYF. The CDR3, as DNA: TGTGCCAGCAGCTTGGGGACCGATGGCGAGCAGTACTTC.

CDR3: CASSLRRAPIYEQYF. CDR3 in DNA: TGTGCCAGCAGTTTGAGGAGGGCCCCCATCTACGAGCAGTACTTC. The chain carries TRBV12-3 or TRBV12-4 and TRBJ2-7, with a tentative D call TRBD2 (6 bases). Trimming left V 3 bases short and J 3 bases short, with 15 bases between. The CDR3 is 15 amino acids.